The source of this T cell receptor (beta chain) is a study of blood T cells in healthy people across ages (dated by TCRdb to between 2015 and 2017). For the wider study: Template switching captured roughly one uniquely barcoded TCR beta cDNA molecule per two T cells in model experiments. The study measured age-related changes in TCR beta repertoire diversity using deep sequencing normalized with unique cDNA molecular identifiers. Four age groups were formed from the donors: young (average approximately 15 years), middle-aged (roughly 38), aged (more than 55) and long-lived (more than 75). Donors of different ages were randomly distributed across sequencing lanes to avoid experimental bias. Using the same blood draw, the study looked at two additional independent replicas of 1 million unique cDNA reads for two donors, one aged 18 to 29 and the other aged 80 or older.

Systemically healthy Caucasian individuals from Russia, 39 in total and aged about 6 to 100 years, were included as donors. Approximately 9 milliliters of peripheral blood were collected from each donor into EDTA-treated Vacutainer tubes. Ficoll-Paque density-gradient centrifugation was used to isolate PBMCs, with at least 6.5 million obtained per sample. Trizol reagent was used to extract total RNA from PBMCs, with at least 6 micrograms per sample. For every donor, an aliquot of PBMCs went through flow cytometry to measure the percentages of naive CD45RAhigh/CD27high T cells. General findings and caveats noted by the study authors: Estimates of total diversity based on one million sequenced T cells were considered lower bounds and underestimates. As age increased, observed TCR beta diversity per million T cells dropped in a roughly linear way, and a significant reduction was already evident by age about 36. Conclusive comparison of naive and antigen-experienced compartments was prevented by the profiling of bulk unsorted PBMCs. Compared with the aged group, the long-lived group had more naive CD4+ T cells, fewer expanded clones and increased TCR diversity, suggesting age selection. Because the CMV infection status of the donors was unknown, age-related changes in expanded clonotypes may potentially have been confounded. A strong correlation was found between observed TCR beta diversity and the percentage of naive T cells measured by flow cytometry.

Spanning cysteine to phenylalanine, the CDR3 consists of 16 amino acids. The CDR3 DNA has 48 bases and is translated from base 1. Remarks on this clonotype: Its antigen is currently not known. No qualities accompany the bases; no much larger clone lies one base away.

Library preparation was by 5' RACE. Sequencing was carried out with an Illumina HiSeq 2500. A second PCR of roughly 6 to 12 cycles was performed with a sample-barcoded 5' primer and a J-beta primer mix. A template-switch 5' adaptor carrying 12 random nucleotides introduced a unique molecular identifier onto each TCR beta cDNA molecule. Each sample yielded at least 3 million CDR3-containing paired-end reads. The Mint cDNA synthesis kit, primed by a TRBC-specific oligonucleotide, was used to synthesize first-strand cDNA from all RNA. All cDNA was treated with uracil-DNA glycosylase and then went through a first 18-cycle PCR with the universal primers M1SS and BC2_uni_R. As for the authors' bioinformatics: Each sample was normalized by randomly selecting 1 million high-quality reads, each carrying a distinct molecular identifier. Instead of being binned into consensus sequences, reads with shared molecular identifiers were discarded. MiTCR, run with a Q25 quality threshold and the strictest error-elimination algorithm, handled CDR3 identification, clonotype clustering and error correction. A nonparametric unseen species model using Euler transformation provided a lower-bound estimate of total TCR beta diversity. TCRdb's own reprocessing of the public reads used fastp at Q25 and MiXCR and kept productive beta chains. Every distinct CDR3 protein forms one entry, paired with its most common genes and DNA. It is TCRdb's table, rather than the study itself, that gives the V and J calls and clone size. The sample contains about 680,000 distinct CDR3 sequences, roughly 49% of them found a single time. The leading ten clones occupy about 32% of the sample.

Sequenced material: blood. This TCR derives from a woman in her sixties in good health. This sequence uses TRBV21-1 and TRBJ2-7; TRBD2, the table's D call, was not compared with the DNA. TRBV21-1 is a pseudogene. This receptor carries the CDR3 CASSALWASRRDEQYF. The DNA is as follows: TGTGCCAGCAGCGCATTATGGGCTAGCCGGAGGGACGAGCAGTACTTC.